This TCR beta chain was documented in a study of PD-1 blockade in classical Hodgkin lymphoma. The study's findings and limits: Baseline TCR diversity was reportedly lower in newly diagnosed patients than healthy donors.

A note on this clone: Its target is not known.

Germline trimming cut 1 base from V and 9 bases from J; bases unmatched to any gene: 6. The CDR3 sequence is 15 residues long. Looked up from germline, CDR1 is SGHAT and CDR2 is FQNNGV. With no exception, relapse followed autologous stem cell transplantation in all patients, and brentuximab vedotin exposure varied. Best responses were complete response, partial response or progressive disease. Assay: immunoSEQ multiplex PCR; the TCRdb copy retains only in-frame clones and omits some. The sample lists under 100,000 clones; around 80% were seen once. This TCR was recovered from a human donor with classical Hodgkin lymphoma. The sequencing used peripheral blood mononuclear cells (PBMCs), collected at baseline. V gene TRBV11-2 combines with J gene TRBJ2-1, with 10 nucleotides matching TRBD2. The chain's CDR3 is CASSLVLAGAGEQFF. The CDR3, as DNA: TGTGCCAGCAGCTTAGTGCTAGCGGGAGCCGGTGAGCAGTTCTTC.